This T cell receptor (beta chain) was captured in a study of vaccination and CD4 T cells after COVID-19. To note about this clonotype: The antigen is undetermined.

The treatment here: roughly 10-day PBMC culture with coronavirus spike peptide pools or control peptides (ViraFEST assay). The CDR3 totals 16 residues. CDR1 is MNHEY, CDR2 SMNVEV, per germline (reference sequence). V lost 2 bases, J lost 0 bases, and 13 bases lay in between. Sequencing of DNA taken from cultured CD4+ T cells relied on the Oncomine TCR Beta short-read assay. TCRdb itself ran the PCR reads through MiXCR, one entry per CDR3 protein. The sample shows just over 3,000 distinct CDR3 sequences, over 65% of them seen only once. Study-level results: Median reactive clonotypes, those recognizing SARS-CoV-2, rose from about 20 to 38, not significantly.

The chain recombines TRBV27 with TRBJ1-2, with no clear D. The sample was CD4+ T cells from blood, cultured in vitro. The receptor was isolated from a human donor who had recovered from COVID-19. The CDR3 DNA is TGTGCCAGCAGTTTAACGGGCAGACTAGCTAACTATGGCTACACCTTC. This encodes CASSLTGRLANYGYTF.